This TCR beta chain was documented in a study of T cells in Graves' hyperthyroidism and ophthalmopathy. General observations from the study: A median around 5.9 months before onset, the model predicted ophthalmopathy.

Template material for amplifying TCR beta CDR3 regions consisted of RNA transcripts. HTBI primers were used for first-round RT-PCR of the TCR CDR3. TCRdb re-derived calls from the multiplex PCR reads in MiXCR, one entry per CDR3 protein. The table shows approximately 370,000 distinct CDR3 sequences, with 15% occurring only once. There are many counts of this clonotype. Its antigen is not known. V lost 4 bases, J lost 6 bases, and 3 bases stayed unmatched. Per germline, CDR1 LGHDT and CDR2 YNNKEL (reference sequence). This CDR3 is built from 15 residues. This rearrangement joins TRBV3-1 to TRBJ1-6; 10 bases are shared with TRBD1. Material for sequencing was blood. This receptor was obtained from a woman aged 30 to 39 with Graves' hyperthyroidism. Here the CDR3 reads CASSPGQGFNSPLHF. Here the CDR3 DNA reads TGTGCCAGCAGCCCGGGACAGGGGTTTAATTCACCCCTCCACTTT. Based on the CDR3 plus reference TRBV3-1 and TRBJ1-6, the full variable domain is DTAVSQTPKYLVTQMGNDKSIKCEQNLGHDTMYWYKQDSKKFLKIMFSYNNKELIINETVPNRFSPKSPDKAHLNLHINSLELGDSAVYFCASSPGQGFNSPLHFGNGTRLTVT.